The sequence of this T cell receptor (beta chain) was determined in a study of CD8 T cells in Susac syndrome (dated by TCRdb to about 2019). As for the study more broadly: The study used repertoire sequencing to test whether antigen drove CD8+ T cell activation and differentiation in Susac syndrome. What the study reported, not specific to this receptor: The number of individuals in the TCR sequencing and HLA analysis was acknowledged as relatively small.

Notes on this clonotype: No antigen is known for it. No qualities accompany the bases; no much larger clone lies one base away.

Peripheral blood CD8+ and CD4+ T cells from healthy donors, Susac syndrome patients and multiple sclerosis patients were profiled using high-throughput TCR beta sequencing. The multiple sclerosis controls were treatment-naive patients whose relapsing-remitting disease, either stable or active, fulfilled the revised McDonald criteria. Bulk CD8+ and CD4+ T cells were purified by magnetic negative isolation, whereas CD8+ TEMRA cells were enriched by FACS. Blood was collected in EDTA tubes and processed within 24 hours, with PBMCs isolated through density gradient centrifugation. PBMCs intended for TCR sequencing were cryopreserved in liquid nitrogen and were subsequently thawed in a 37 degrees C water bath. A purity of at least 90% was achieved for sorted or isolated CD4+, CD8+ and CD8+ TEMRA cells. V is pruned by 0 bases and J by 5 bases, leaving 14 bases of the junction without a gene match. Taken from the germline V gene (reference sequence), the CDR1 and CDR2 loops are SGHAT and FQDESV. Its CDR3 holds 20 amino acids, cysteine through phenylalanine. Just the 60-base CDR3 DNA is kept, in frame starting at base 1.

RNA was extracted with the RNeasy kit and about 0.5 to 1 ug was reverse transcribed using random hexamers. TCR beta CDR3 regions were amplified with the immunoSEQ multiplex PCR assay covering 54 Vbeta and 13 Jbeta segments. To correct PCR amplification bias, a synthetic template baseline was used for both primer optimization and computational correction. Concerning the study's data processing: Only productive sequences were kept, with reads annotated to V, D and J genes according to IMGT and analyzed in immunoSEQ Analyzer. Clonality was computed as one minus Shannon entropy normalized by log2 of the number of productive unique sequences. Public and private clones were assessed among the 100 most prevalent clones of each patient and control. A clone was defined as Susac-specific if it was absent from the healthy and MS cohorts, from roughly 1,000 published viral clones and from other ImmuneACCESS disease sequences. TCRdb redid the processing of the public reads, applying fastp at Q25 and MiXCR, and retained in-frame beta chains. Each CDR3 protein appears once, grouped with its most common genes and DNA. It is TCRdb's table, rather than the study itself, that gives the V and J calls and clone size. Counted in this sample were about 300,000 distinct CDR3 sequences; around 90% of them appeared once. Roughly 0.064% of the sample rests with the top ten.

Specimen: CD4+ T cells from PBMCs. This receptor was identified in a human donor with multiple sclerosis. The chain is encoded by TRBV11-1 joined to TRBJ2-3; 13 bases in the middle match TRBD2. The DNA reads as follows: TGTGCCAGCAGCTTAGCGGGACCGCGGCTGCGGACTAGCGGGAGAGATACGCAGTATTTT. It translates to CASSLAGPRLRTSGRDTQYF.